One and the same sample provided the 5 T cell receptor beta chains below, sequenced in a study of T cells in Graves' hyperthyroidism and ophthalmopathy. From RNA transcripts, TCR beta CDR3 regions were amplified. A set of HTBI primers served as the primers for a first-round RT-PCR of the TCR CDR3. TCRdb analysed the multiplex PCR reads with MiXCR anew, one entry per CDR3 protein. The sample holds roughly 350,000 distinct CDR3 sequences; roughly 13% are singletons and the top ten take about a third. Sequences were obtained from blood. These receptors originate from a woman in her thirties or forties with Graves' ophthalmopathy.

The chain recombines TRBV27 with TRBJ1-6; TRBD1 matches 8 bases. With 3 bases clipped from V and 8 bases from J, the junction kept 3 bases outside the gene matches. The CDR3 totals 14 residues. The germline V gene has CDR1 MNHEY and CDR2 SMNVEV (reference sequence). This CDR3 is CASSFRQGYSPLHF. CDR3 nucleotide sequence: TGTGCCAGCAGTTTCCGACAGGGGTATTCACCCCTCCACTTT.

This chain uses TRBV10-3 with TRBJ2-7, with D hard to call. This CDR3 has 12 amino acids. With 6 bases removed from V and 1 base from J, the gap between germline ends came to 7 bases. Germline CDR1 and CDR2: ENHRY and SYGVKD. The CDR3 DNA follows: TGTGCCATCAGGCCCTCTTCCTACGAGCAGTACTTC. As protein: CAIRPSSYEQYF.

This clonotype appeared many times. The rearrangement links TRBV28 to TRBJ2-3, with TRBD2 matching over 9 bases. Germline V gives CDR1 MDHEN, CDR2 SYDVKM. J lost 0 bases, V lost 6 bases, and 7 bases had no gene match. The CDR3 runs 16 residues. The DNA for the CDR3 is TGTGCCAGCAGCAGGGGACTAGCCCCTAGCACAGATACGCAGTATTTT. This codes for CASSRGLAPSTDTQYF. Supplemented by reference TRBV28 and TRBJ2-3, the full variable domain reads DVKVTQSSRYLVKRTGEKVFLECVQDMDHENMFWYRQDPGLGLRLIYFSYDVKMKEKGDIPEGYSVSREKKERFSLILESASTNQTSMYLCASSRGLAPSTDTQYFGPGTRLTVL.

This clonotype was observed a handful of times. CDR3 bases: TGCAGTGCTATAGACCCCAACGACAGGGCGGGGGAGCTGTTTTTT. This translates into CSAIDPNDRAGELFF. The rearrangement links TRBV20-1 to TRBJ2-2; TRBD1 aligns across 7 bases. V shed 4 bases and J 8 bases; nucleotides not matched to a gene: 13. Germline CDR1 is DFQATT and CDR2 is SNEGSKA (reference sequence). The CDR3 has 15 residues.

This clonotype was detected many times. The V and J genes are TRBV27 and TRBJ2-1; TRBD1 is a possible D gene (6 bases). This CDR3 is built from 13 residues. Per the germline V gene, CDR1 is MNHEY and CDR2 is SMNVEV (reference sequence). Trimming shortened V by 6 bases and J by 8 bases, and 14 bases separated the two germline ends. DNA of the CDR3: TGTGCCAGCAGCACCGTCAGGGGTCATGAGCAGTTCTTC. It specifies CASSTVRGHEQFF.